This T cell receptor (beta chain) was identified in a study of shared clonotypes between healthy human individuals. Study-level results: Large depth notwithstanding, sorted-subset sequencing proved incomplete by rarefaction.

CD45RO-negative, CCR7-positively selected cells formed the naive CD8 fraction, excluding terminally differentiated effector memory CD45RA+ cells. In regard to this clone: The antigen is unknown.

The CDR3 has 13 residues. Germline CDR1 WSHSY, CDR2 SAAADI. V was pared by 10 bases and J by 4 bases, with 5 bases of the junction left unmatched. An approximately 220 ng quantity of DNA, tens of thousands of T cell genomes, went into the sorted-subset replicate PCRs. Sequencing was performed with immunoSEQ multiplex PCR; in TCRdb, only in-frame clones are kept and a portion is missing. The table includes about 2 million clones, approximately 94% detected once. Sequencing used naive CD8+ T cells sorted from blood. The receptor was derived from a man aged 18 to 29 in good health. V and J are TRBV10-2 and TRBJ2-7; 12 nucleotides match TRBD2. The CDR3 spells CATRLAGVYEQYF. Written as DNA, the CDR3 is TGCGCCACGAGACTAGCGGGAGTTTACGAGCAGTACTTC.